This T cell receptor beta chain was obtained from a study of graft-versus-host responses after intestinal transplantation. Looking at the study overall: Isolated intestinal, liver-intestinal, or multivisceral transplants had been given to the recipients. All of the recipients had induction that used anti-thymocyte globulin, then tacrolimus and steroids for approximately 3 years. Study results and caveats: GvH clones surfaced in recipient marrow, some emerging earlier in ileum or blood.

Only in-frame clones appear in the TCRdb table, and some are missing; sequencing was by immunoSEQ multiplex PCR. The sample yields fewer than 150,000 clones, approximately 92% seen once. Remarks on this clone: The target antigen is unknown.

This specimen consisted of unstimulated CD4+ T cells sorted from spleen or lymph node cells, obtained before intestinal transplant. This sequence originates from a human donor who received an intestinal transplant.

The CDR3 nucleotides read TGCAGCGTTGTCCTAGCGGGCTTCACAGATACGCAGTATTTT. Translated, it gives CSVVLAGFTDTQYF. The chain links TRBV29-1 to TRBJ2-3, with 8 bases that match TRBD2. V lost 4 bases, J lost 2 bases, and 5 bases stayed unmatched. The CDR3 consists of 14 residues. Looked up from germline, CDR1 is SQVTM and CDR2 is ANQGSEA.